This T cell receptor beta chain derives from a study of T cell responses to AZD1222 COVID-19 vaccine. Whole-study context: Analysis merged second doses at about 4 or about 12 weeks.

The data were produced by immunoSEQ multiplex PCR, yet TCRdb's version contains in-frame clones alone and is incomplete. Of 110,000 to 150,000 clones detected, around 90% appear once; the ten largest clones hold 5.5%. Study-wide results and limits: CD4 TCRs covered the whole spike, strongest at regions 160-218 and 743-854. Repertoire sampling happened only post peak T cell response.

Worth noting for this clone: Its antigen remains unknown.

Germline CDR1 reads MNHEY; CDR2 reads SMNVEV (reference sequence). The ends lost 4 bases at V and 4 bases at J; junction bases unmatched: 7. The CDR3 covers 15 residues. The sample here was peripheral blood, taken on day 0 of AZD1222 vaccination. The sequence was collected from an adult in good health. The chain links TRBV27 to TRBJ2-5, with 9 bases aligning to TRBD2. In DNA form, the CDR3 reads TGTGCCAGCAGTTGGATAGCGGGAGTGGGAGAGACCCAGTACTTC. Translated, it gives CASSWIAGVGETQYF.